The following is a TCR beta chain sequence with its context. The antigen is undetermined. Of the isolated RNA, all was reverse transcribed, and so the sequenced material was expressed TCRB transcripts. For naive, central memory and regulatory T cell samples, reads averaged roughly 3.7 million. Measured with immunoSEQ multiplex PCR; TCRdb has only the in-frame clones, and not every one. The table has 250,000 to 350,000 clones, approximately 15% seen once. Between the trimmed V and J ends, which lost 5 bases and 0 bases, there was a span of 13 bases. Per the germline V gene, CDR1 is LNHDA and CDR2 is SQIVND (reference sequence). The CDR3 contains 15 residues. The sample comes from a study of beta chain features in type 1 diabetes. Across the study: Cells sorted and examined across all samples totaled 85 million to 110 million.

Points from the study as a whole: Across patients, naive, central memory and Treg TCRB repertoires exhibited apparently greater similarity than was observed across healthy donors. There was no resolution here of whether HLA type influences TCRB rearrangement.

The TCR originated in a man aged 25-40 years in good health. The gene calls are TRBV19 and TRBJ1-2; D possibly corresponds to TRBD1 (5 bases). The sequencing sample was made of central memory CD4+ T cells from blood. The CDR3 DNA sequence: TGTGCCAGTAGTCGGGACGGCCGCCCTAACTATGGCTACACCTTC. Amino acid sequence: CASSRDGRPNYGYTF.